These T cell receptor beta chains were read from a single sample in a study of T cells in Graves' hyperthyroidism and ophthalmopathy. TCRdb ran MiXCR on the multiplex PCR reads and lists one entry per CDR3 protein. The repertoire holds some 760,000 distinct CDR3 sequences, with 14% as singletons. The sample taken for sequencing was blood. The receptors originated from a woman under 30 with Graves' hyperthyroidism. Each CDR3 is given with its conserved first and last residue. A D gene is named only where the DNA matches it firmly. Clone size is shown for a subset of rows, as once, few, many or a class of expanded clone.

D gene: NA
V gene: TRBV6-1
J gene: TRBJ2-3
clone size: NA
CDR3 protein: CASSTYRVSTDTQYF
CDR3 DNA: TGTGCCAGCAGTACCTACAGGGTTTCCACAGATACGCAGTATTTT

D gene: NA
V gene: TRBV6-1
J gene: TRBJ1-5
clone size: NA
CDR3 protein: CASSGRPNQPQHF
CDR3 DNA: TGTGCCAGCAGTGGCAGACCTAATCAGCCCCAGCATTTT

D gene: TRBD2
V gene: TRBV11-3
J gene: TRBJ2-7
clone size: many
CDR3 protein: CASTEGTSGSRSYEQYF
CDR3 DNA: TGTGCCAGCACCGAAGGGACTAGCGGGAGTCGGTCCTACGAGCAGTACTTC

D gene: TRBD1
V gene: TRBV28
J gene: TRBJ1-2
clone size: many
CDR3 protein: CASSLQRLGGDLYGYTF
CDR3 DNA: TGTGCCAGCAGTTTACAAAGGCTAGGGGGCGACCTCTATGGCTACACCTTC

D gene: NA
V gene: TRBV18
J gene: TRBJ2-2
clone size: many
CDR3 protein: CASSTEGPGELFF
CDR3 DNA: TGTGCCAGCTCAACCGAGGGGCCCGGGGAGCTGTTTTTT

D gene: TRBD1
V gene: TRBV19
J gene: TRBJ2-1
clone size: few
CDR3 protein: CASSIGGPGQGAYEQFF
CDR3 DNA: TGTGCCAGTAGTATTGGGGGACCGGGACAGGGGGCTTATGAGCAGTTCTTC

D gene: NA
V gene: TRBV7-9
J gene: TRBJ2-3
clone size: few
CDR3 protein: CASSLTPQLDTQYF
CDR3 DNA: TGTGCCAGCAGCTTAACCCCTCAGCTAGATACGCAGTATTTT

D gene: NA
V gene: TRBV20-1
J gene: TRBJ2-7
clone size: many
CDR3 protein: CSAPSGQSSYEQYF
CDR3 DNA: TGCAGTGCCCCGTCCGGCCAGAGCTCCTACGAGCAGTACTTC

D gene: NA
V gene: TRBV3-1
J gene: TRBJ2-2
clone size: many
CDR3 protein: CASSQRRLFANTGELFF
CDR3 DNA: TGTGCCAGCAGCCAAAGGAGACTATTCGCGAACACCGGGGAGCTGTTTTTT

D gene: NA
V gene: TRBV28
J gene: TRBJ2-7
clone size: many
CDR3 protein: CASSPTGIYEQYF
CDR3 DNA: TGTGCCAGCAGCCCAACAGGGATCTACGAGCAGTACTTC

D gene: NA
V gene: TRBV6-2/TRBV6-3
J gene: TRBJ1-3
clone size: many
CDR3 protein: CASSYGSARPGNTIYF
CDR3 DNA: TGTGCCAGCAGTTACGGGTCGGCACGGCCTGGAAACACCATATATTTT

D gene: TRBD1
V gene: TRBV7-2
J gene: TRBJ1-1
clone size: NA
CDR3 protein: CASSRTGPMAEAFF
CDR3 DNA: TGTGCCAGCAGTCGGACAGGGCCAATGGCTGAAGCTTTCTTT

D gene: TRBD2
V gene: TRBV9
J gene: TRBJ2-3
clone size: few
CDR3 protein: CASSVDGAGVARDTQYF
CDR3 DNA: TGTGCCAGCAGCGTAGACGGGGCGGGAGTTGCACGGGATACGCAGTATTTT

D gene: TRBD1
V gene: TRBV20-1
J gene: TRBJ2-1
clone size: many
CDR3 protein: CSASEGALNNEQFF
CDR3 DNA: TGCAGTGCTAGTGAGGGGGCCCTCAACAATGAGCAGTTCTTC

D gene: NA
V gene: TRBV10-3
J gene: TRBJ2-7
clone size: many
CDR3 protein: CAISVGRLYEQYF
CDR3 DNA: TGTGCCATCAGTGTGGGACGACTCTACGAGCAGTACTTC

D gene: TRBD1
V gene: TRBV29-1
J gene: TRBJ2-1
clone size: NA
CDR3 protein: CSVGQGEREQFF
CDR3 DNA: TGCAGCGTCGGACAGGGGGAGCGTGAGCAGTTCTTC

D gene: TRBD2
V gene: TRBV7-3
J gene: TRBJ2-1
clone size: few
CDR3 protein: CASSLSSGRRDEQFF
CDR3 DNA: TGTGCCAGCAGCTTATCTAGCGGGAGGCGGGATGAGCAGTTCTTC

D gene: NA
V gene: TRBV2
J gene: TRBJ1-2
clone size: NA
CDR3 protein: CASSEAADYGYTF
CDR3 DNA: TGTGCCAGCAGTGAAGCGGCAGACTATGGCTACACCTTC

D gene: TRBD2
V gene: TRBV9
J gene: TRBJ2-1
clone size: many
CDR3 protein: CASSALTSGANEQFF
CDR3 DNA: TGTGCCAGCAGCGCCCTAACTAGCGGAGCTAATGAGCAGTTCTTC

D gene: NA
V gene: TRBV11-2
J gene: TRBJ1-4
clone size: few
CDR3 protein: CASSLAVLGNEKLFF
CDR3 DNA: TGTGCCAGCAGCTTAGCCGTCCTCGGTAATGAAAAACTGTTTTTT

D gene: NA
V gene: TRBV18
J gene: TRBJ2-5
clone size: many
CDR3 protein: CASSPNRGQETQYF
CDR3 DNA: TGTGCCAGCTCACCAAATCGAGGGCAAGAGACCCAGTACTTC

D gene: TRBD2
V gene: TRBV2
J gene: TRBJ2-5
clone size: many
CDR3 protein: CASSPIGRAWETQYF
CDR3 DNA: TGTGCCAGCAGCCCCATCGGGAGGGCATGGGAGACCCAGTACTTC

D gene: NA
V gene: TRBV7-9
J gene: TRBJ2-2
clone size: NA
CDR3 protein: CASSPTDYGPHGGELFF
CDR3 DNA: TGTGCCAGTTCTCCAACCGACTATGGACCCCACGGCGGGGAGCTGTTTTTT

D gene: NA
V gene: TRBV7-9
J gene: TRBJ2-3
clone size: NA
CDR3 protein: CASSRTSGTPGDTQYF
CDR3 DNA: TGTGCCAGCAGCCGGACCTCCGGGACGCCGGGGGATACGCAGTATTTT

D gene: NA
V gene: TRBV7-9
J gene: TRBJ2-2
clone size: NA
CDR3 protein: CASSFSPASGELFF
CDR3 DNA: TGTGCCAGCAGCTTCAGTCCGGCGAGCGGGGAGCTGTTTTTT

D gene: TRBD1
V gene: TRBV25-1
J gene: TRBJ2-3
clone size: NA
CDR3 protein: CASSGWDRAESADTQYF
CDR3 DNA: TGTGCCAGCAGTGGATGGGACAGGGCGGAATCGGCAGATACGCAGTATTTT

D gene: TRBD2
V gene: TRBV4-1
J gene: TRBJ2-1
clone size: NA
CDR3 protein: CASSQDFPGTSGFYSYNEQFF
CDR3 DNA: TGCGCCAGCAGCCAAGATTTTCCCGGGACTAGCGGTTTCTACTCCTACAATGAGCAGTTCTTC

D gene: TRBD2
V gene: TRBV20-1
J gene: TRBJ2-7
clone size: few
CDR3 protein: CSASPGASGRGEQYF
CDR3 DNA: TGCAGTGCTAGTCCCGGAGCTAGCGGGAGAGGGGAGCAGTACTTC

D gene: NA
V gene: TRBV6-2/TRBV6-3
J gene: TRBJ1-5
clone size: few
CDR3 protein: CASSYFTGGPQHQHF
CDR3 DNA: TGTGCCAGCAGTTATTTTACCGGGGGACCTCAGCACCAGCATTTT